The 6 T cell receptor beta chains given below trace back to one sample, sequenced in a study of cytomegalovirus exposure and HLA in healthy donors. The PCR had 60 Vbeta and 13 Jbeta primers. Libraries were prepared by immunoSEQ multiplex PCR; TCRdb keeps only in-frame clonotypes and omits some of them. The table includes about 150,000 clones, around 77% detected once. Sequenced sample: PBMCs. These receptors came from a man aged 30 to 39 in good health and CMV-seronegative.

The gene calls are TRBV19 and TRBJ2-7; 7 nucleotides line up with TRBD1. In germline, CDR1 is LNHDA, CDR2 SQIVND (reference sequence). Trimming cost V 9 bases and J 0 bases; bases outside gene matches: 5. This CDR3 has 13 residues. The CDR3 sequence: CASQGGDSYEQYF. The CDR3 bases are TGTGCCAGCCAAGGGGGCGACTCCTACGAGCAGTACTTC.

The chain employs TRBV9 and TRBJ2-7; D unresolved. From germline, CDR1 is SGDLS and CDR2 YYNGEE. The ends were cut back, 3 bases at V and 6 bases at J, with 19 bases in the middle. The CDR3 consists of 15 residues. The CDR3: CASSEAAGAFSEQYF. DNA of the CDR3: TGTGCCAGCAGCGAGGCAGCCGGAGCTTTTAGCGAGCAGTACTTC. The full variable domain, rest sourced from reference TRBV9 and TRBJ2-7, is DSGVTQTPKHLITATGQRVTLRCSPRSGDLSVYWYQQSLDQGLQFLIQYYNGEERAKGNILERFSAQQFPDLHSELNLSSLELGDSALYFCASSEAAGAFSEQYFGPGTRLTVT.

The gene calls are TRBV27 and TRBJ1-5, with 10 bases matching TRBD1. The CDR3 covers 15 residues. With 7 bases clipped from V and 9 bases from J, the junction kept 12 bases outside the gene matches. CDR1 and CDR2 from the germline V gene are MNHEY and SMNVEV (reference sequence). This CDR3 is CASTLGTGATRPQHF. The CDR3 nucleotides are TGTGCCAGCACCCTGGGGACAGGGGCTACCCGGCCCCAGCATTTT.

This sequence joins TRBV19 and TRBJ2-7; maybe TRBD1 (6 bases). This CDR3 is 14 amino acids long. CDR1 and CDR2 (germline): LNHDA, SQIVND (reference sequence). V lost 5 bases to trimming and J lost 0 bases, with 11 bases between them. CDR3 amino acids: CASSSRDISYEQYF. CDR3 in DNA: TGTGCCAGTAGTTCCCGGGACATCTCCTACGAGCAGTACTTC.

A single count supports this clone. J is TRBJ1-2 and V is TRBV28; 8 nucleotides align to TRBD1. Germline V gene sequence: CDR1 MDHEN, CDR2 SYDVKM. After removal of 3 bases from V and 2 bases from J, the junction contained 5 bases not matched to a gene. This CDR3 spans 15 amino acids. The CDR3 protein is CASSFQDRDNYGYTF. The CDR3 DNA follows: TGTGCCAGCAGTTTCCAGGACAGGGACAACTATGGCTACACCTTC.

The V gene is TRBV5-6, the J gene TRBJ2-3, with D possibly TRBD2 on 7 matching bases. The length of the CDR3 is 17 residues. Germline CDR1 is SGHDT and CDR2 is YYEEEE. V was cut by 3 bases and J by 4 bases, with 21 bases left in between. CDR3 sequence reads: CASSSPGGLPSPDTQYF. CDR3 sequence (DNA): TGTGCCAGCAGCTCCCCGGGGGGCCTACCCTCGCCAGATACGCAGTATTTT.